This TCR beta chain came from a study of CD8+CD57+ T cells in acquired aplastic anemia. Study summary: Across the sorted CD4+ and CD8+ cells, DNA amounts averaged about 3 ug. Study-level points and caveats: A set of more than 25 CD8+ CDR3 sequences was shared between patients and controls, and these sequences appeared highly expressed in patients. Significance was not reached for CD8+ Simpson's diversity between patients and controls.

Trimming left V 1 base short and J 5 bases short, with 14 bases between. CDR1 and CDR2 (germline): SGHTA, FQGNSA. This CDR3 has 15 residues. Genomic DNA was employed as the template in profiling TCR beta VDJ and CDR3. TCRdb re-called the reads with MiXCR, one entry per CDR3 protein. The sample holds approximately 250,000 distinct CDR3 sequences, 82% seen once. Selection for sequencing was limited to patients who had shown CD8+CD57+ cell expansion by flow cytometry. No patient had been given any therapy when blood was sampled. Comment on this clonotype: What it recognizes is unknown.

The rearrangement uses TRBV7-2 and TRBJ1-1; maybe TRBD1 (5 bases). Sequenced material: sorted CD4+, CD8+, or CD8+CD57+ T cells (not recorded which) from PBMCs. The source is a human donor with aplastic anemia. CDR3 sequence: CASSLDGAADTEAFF. In DNA, the CDR3 is TGTGCCAGCAGCTTAGATGGGGCAGCCGATACTGAAGCTTTCTTT.